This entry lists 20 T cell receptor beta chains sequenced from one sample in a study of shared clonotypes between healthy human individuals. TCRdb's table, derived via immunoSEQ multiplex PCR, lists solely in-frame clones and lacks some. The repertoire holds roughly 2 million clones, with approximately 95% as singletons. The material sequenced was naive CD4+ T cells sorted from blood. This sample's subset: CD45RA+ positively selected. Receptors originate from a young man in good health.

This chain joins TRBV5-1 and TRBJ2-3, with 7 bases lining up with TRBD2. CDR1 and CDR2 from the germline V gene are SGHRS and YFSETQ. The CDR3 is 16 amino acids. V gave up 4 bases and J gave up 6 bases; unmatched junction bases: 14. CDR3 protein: CASSLGGKGTWDTQYF. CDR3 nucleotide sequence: TGCGCCAGCAGCCTGGGAGGGAAGGGCACGTGGGATACGCAGTATTTT.

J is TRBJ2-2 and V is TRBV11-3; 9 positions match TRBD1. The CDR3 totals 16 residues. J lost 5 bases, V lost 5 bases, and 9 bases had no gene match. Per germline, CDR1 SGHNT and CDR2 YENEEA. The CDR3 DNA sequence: TGTGCCAGCAGCGCCGGGACAGGGCTTGAGACCGGGGAGCTGTTTTTT. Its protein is CASSAGTGLETGELFF.

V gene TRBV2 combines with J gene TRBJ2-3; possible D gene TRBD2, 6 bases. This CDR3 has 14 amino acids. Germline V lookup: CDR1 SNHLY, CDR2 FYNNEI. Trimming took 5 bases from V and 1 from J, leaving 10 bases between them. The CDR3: CASSNSGGTDTQYF. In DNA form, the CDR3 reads TGTGCCAGCAGTAATAGCGGAGGCACAGATACGCAGTATTTT.

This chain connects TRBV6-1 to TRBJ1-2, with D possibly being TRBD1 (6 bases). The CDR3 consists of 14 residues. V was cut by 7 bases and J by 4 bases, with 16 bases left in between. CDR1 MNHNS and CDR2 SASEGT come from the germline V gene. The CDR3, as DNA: TGTGCCAGCACCCCGGGTGGGGGCTTCTATGGCTACACCTTC. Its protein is CASTPGGGFYGYTF.

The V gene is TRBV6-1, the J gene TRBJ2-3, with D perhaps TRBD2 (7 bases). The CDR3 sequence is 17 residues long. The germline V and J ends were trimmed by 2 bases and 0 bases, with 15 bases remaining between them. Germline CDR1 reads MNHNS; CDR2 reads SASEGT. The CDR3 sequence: CASSETSGGLSTDTQYF. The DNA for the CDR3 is TGTGCCAGCAGTGAAACCTCGGGGGGCCTTAGCACAGATACGCAGTATTTT.

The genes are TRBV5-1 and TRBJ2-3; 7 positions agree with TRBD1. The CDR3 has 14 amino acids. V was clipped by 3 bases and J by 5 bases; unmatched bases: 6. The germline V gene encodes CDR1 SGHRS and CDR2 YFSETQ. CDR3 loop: CASSWGTVGDTQYF. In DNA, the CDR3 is TGCGCCAGCAGCTGGGGGACAGTGGGAGATACGCAGTATTTT.

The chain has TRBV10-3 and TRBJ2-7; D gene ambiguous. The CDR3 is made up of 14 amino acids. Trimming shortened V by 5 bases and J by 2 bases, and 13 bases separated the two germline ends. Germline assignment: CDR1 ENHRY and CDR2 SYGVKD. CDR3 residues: CAISPRTFAYEQYF. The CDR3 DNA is TGTGCCATCAGTCCAAGGACGTTTGCCTACGAGCAGTACTTC.

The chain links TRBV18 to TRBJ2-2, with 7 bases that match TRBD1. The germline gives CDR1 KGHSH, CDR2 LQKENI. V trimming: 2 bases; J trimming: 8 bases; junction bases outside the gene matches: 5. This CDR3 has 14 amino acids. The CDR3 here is CASSPGQEMGELFF. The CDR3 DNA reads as TGTGCCAGCTCACCAGGACAGGAGATGGGGGAGCTGTTTTTT.

CDR3 in amino acids: CASRREGVDTQYF. The CDR3 coding sequence is TGTGCCAGCAGGCGGGAGGGGGTAGATACGCAGTATTTT. The rearrangement links TRBV27 to TRBJ2-3; 9 positions match TRBD2. Trimming at V came to 6 bases and at J to 5 bases, leaving 3 bases not matched to a gene. CDR3 length: 13 residues. The germline gives CDR1 MNHEY, CDR2 SMNVEV (reference sequence).

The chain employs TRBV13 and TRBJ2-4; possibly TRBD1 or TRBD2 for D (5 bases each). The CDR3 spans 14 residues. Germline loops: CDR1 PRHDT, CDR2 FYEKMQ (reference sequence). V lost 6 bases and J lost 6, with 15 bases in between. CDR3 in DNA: TGTGCCAGCAGAAGCTTGGGGGACGGAAACATTCAGTACTTC. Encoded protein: CASRSLGDGNIQYF.

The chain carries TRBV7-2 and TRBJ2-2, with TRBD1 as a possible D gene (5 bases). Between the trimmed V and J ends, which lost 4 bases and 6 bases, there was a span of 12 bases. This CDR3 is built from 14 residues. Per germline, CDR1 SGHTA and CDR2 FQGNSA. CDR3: CASSSARAAGELFF. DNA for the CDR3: TGTGCCAGCAGCTCCGCCAGGGCCGCCGGGGAGCTGTTTTTT.

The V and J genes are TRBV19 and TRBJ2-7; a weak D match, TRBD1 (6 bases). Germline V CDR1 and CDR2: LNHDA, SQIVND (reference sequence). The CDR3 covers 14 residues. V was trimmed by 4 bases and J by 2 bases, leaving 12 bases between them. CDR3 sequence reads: CASSTTGSTYEQYF. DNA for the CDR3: TGTGCCAGTAGTACCACAGGGAGTACCTACGAGCAGTACTTC.

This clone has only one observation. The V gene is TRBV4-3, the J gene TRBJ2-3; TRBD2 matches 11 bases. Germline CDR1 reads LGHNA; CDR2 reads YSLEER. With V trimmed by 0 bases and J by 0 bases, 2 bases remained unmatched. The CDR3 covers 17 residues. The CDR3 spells CASSQDWTSGSTDTQYF. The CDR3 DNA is TGCGCCAGCAGCCAAGATTGGACTAGCGGGAGCACAGATACGCAGTATTTT.

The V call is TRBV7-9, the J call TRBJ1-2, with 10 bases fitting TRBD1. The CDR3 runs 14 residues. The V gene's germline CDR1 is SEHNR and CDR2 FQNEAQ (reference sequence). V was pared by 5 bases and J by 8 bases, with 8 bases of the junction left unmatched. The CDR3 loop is CASSTRTGGGGYTF. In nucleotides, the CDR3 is TGTGCCAGCAGCACTAGGACAGGGGGTGGCGGCTACACCTTC.

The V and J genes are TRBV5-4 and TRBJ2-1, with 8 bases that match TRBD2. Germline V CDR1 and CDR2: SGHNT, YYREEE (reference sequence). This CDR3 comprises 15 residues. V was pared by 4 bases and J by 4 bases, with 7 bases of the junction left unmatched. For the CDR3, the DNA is TGTGCCAGCAGCATCGGGACTAGTGGGTACAATGAGCAGTTCTTC. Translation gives CASSIGTSGYNEQFF.

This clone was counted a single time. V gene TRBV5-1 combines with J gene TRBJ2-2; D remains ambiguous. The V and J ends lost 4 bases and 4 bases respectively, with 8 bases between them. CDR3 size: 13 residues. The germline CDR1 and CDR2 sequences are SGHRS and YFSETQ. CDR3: CASSAGFTGELFF. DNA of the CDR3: TGCGCCAGCAGCGCAGGATTCACCGGGGAGCTGTTTTTT.

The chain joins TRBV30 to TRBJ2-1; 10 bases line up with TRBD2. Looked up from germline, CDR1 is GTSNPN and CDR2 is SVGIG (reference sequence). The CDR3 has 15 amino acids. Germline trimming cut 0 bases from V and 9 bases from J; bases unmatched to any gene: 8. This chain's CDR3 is CAWSVSLAGVGEQFF. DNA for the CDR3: TGTGCCTGGAGTGTCTCCCTAGCGGGAGTGGGTGAGCAGTTCTTC. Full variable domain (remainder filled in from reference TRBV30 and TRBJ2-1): SQTIHQWPATLVQPVGSPLSLECTVEGTSNPNLYWYRQAAGRGLQLLFYSVGIGQISSEVPQNLSASRPQDRQFILSSKKLLLSDSGFYLCAWSVSLAGVGEQFFGPGTRLTVL.

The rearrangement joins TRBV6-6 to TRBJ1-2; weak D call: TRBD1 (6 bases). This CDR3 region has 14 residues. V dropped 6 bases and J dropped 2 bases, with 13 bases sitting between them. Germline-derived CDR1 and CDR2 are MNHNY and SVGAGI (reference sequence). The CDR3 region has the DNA TGTGCCAGCAGCTCTTGGGACACCAACTATGGCTACACCTTC. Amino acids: CASSSWDTNYGYTF.

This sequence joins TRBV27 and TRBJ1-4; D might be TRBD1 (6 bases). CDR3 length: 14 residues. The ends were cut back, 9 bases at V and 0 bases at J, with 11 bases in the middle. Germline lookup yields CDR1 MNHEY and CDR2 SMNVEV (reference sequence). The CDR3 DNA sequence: TGTGCCAGAGGGACACTTGCAACTAATGAAAAACTGTTTTTT. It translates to CARGTLATNEKLFF.

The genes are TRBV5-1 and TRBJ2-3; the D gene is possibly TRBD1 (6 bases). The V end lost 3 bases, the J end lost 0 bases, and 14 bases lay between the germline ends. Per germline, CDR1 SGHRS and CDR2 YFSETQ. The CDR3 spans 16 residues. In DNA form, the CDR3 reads TGCGCCAGCAGCTCCGGTACAGGGCCCAGCACAGATACGCAGTATTTT. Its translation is CASSSGTGPSTDTQYF. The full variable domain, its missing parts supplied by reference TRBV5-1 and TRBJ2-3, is KAGVTQTPRYLIKTRGQQVTLSCSPISGHRSVSWYQQTPGQGLQFLFEYFSETQRNKGNFPGRFSGRQFSNSRSEMNVSTLELGDSALYLCASSSGTGPSTDTQYFGPGTRLTVL.